The present entry profiles one TCR beta chain with its context. Only one count was recorded for this clone. The clone's antigen remains unknown. There are no base qualities to consult, and no much larger clone falls within one base. The CDR3 covers 15 residues, taking in both the cysteine and the phenylalanine. Kept here is only the CDR3 DNA, which spans 45 bases and is read in frame from base 1. Looking up the germline V gene (reference sequence) yields CDR1 MNHEY and CDR2 SMNVEV. Clipping removes 5 bases from V and 5 bases from J, with 5 as the unmatched junction base count. This specimen comes from a study of technical replicates of blood from a handful of donors (dated by TCRdb to 2016 to 2017). Library prep was done by the immunoSEQ multiplex PCR assay. TCRdb holds this immuneACCESS table with in-frame rearrangements only. Some clones are missing; in checked studies, unresolved V genes explain under half, and the rest has no known cause. The sample table shows more than 11,000 clones, and 85% are seen once. The ten most abundant clones make up 11% of the sample.

The sequenced material came from PBMCs. The TCR sequence derives from a human donor in good health. Here the chain combines TRBV27 and TRBJ2-2; TRBD1 matches 10 bases in the middle. The CDR3 reads as follows: CASSPWTGGTGELFF. The DNA is as follows: TGTGCCAGCAGTCCGTGGACAGGGGGGACCGGGGAGCTGTTTTTT.